The 8 T cell receptor beta chains in this list originate from one sample, sequenced in a study of technical replicates of blood from several donors. Libraries were prepared by immunoSEQ multiplex PCR; TCRdb keeps only in-frame clonotypes and omits some of them. The sample carries about 83,000 clones, about 94% recorded once. Sequencing input: T cells isolated from PBMCs. The receptors come from a human donor in good health.

The gene calls are TRBV30 and TRBJ2-3; the match to TRBD2 covers 7 bases. The CDR3 runs to 15 residues. In germline, CDR1 is GTSNPN, CDR2 SVGIG (reference sequence). V was pared by 5 bases and J by 6 bases, with 14 bases of the junction left unmatched. CDR3 loop: CAWARGSGALDTQYF. For the CDR3, the DNA is TGTGCCTGGGCGCGGGGAAGCGGGGCGCTCGATACGCAGTATTTT.

The J gene is TRBJ2-1, the V gene TRBV2, with D uncertain. CDR3 length equals 15 residues. The V end was cut by 3 bases, the J end by 8 bases, with 17 bases between. The germline V gene has CDR1 SNHLY and CDR2 FYNNEI. The CDR3 here is CASSEEELGIDEQFF. CDR3 coding DNA: TGTGCCAGCAGTGAGGAAGAGCTAGGCATCGATGAGCAGTTCTTC.

The chain uses TRBV10-1 and TRBJ2-3; no reliable D call. V was cut by 0 bases and J by 0 bases, with 7 bases left in between. Looked up from germline, CDR1 is WNHNN and CDR2 is SYGVQD (reference sequence). CDR3 length: 15 amino acids. The CDR3 spells CASSESIRSTDTQYF. The CDR3 DNA follows: TGCGCCAGCAGTGAGTCGATACGGAGCACAGATACGCAGTATTTT.

This chain connects TRBV6-6 to TRBJ2-7; D might be TRBD2 (5 bases). Germline V lookup: CDR1 MNHNY, CDR2 SVGAGI (reference sequence). Deletions cut 7 bases from V and 5 bases from J, with 12 bases between. The CDR3 length is 12 residues. Written as DNA, the CDR3 is TGTGCCAGCATGTCGGAGGTGAACGAGCAGTACTTC. It specifies CASMSEVNEQYF.

In DNA form, the CDR3 reads TGTGCCAGCAGGAAACAGGGGGCGGGTGAGCAGTTCTTC. Amino acids: CASRKQGAGEQFF. The chain uses TRBV11-3 and TRBJ2-1; TRBD1 matches at 9 bases. The CDR3 runs 13 residues. V shed 6 bases, J shed 9 bases, and the junction held 6 bases outside the gene matches. Germline V CDR1 and CDR2: SGHNT, YENEEA.

This rearrangement joins TRBV13 to TRBJ1-2, with 7 bases identical to TRBD1. Germline lookup yields CDR1 PRHDT and CDR2 FYEKMQ (reference sequence). The CDR3 covers 17 residues. J was trimmed by 8 bases and V by 1 base; bases with no gene match: 16. CDR3 DNA sequence: TGTGCCAGCAGCTTAGAGGTGTTCGGGACAGATGTTCAAGGCTACACCTTC. Its protein is CASSLEVFGTDVQGYTF.

This chain links TRBV28 with TRBJ2-2; 7 bases are shared with TRBD1. In germline, CDR1 is MDHEN, CDR2 SYDVKM. Unmatched junction bases numbered 4, after V lost 3 bases and J lost 3 bases. The CDR3 is 15 amino acids. The CDR3 protein is CASSLTGFYTGELFF. Here the CDR3 DNA reads TGTGCCAGCAGTTTGACAGGGTTCTACACCGGGGAGCTGTTTTTT.

The V gene is TRBV28, the J gene TRBJ1-2, with 7 bases identical to TRBD1. The CDR3 runs 12 residues. V was clipped by 8 bases and J by 5 bases; unmatched bases: 5. Germline V CDR1 and CDR2: MDHEN, SYDVKM. CDR3 in DNA: TGTGCCAGCCTCGGACAGGAATATGGCTACACCTTC. It translates to CASLGQEYGYTF.